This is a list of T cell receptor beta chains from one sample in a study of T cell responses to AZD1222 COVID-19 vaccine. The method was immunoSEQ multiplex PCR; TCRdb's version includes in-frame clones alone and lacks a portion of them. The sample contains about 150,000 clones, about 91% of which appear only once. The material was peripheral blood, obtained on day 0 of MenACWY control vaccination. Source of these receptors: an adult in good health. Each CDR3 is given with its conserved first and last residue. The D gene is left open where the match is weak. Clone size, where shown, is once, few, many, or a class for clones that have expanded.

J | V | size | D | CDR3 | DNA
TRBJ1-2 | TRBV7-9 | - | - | CASRPQDTNYGYTF | TGTGCCAGCAGGCCACAGGATACCAACTATGGCTACACCTTC
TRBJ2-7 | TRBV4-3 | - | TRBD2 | CASSQVNSTGTSPYEQYF | TGCGCCAGCAGCCAAGTGAATTCCACCGGGACTAGCCCCTACGAGCAGTACTTC
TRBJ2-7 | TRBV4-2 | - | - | CASSQVKEQYF | TGTGCCAGCAGCCAAGTCAAAGAGCAGTACTTC
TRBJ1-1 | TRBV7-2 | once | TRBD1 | CASSRKTGRDTEAFF | TGTGCCAGCAGTCGTAAGACAGGGAGGGACACTGAAGCTTTCTTT
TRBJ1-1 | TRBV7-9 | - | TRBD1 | CASNYIVDRGLVNTEAFF | TGTGCCAGCAACTATATCGTGGACAGGGGGCTCGTGAACACTGAAGCTTTCTTT
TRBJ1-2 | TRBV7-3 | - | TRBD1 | CASSFGTGYGYTF | TGTGCCAGCAGCTTCGGGACAGGCTATGGCTACACCTTC
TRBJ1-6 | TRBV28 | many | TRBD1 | CASSFPRGLSPLHF | TGTGCCAGCAGTTTTCCTAGGGGGCTTTCACCCCTCCACTTT
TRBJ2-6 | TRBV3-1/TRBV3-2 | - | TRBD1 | CASSLDRGSIISGANVLTF | TGTGCCAGCAGCCTGGACAGGGGGTCCATAATCTCTGGGGCCAACGTCCTGACTTTC
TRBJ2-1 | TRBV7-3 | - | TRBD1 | CASSLTAGGGKQFF | TGTGCCAGCAGCTTAACGGCAGGGGGCGGGAAGCAGTTCTTC
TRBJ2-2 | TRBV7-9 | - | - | CASSLDLGSTGELFF | TGTGCCAGCAGCTTAGACCTGGGATCCACCGGGGAGCTGTTTTTT
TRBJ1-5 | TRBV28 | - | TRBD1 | CASSYGQAFRSNQPQHF | TGTGCCAGCAGTTACGGACAGGCCTTTAGGAGCAATCAGCCCCAGCATTTT
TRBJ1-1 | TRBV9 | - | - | CASSARADRATFF | TGTGCCAGCAGCGCCCGGGCCGACCGGGCGACTTTCTTT
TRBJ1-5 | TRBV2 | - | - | CASSRQGHNQPQHF | TGTGCCAGCAGTCGCCAGGGCCACAATCAGCCCCAGCATTTT
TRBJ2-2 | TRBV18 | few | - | CASSPSQNTGELFF | TGTGCCAGCTCCCCGTCACAGAACACCGGGGAGCTGTTTTTT
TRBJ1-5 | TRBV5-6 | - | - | CASSLNNQPQHF | TGTGCCAGCAGCTTAAATAATCAGCCCCAGCATTTT
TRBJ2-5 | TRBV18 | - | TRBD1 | CASSPPISGGAQTQYF | TGTGCCAGCTCACCACCGATCTCAGGGGGCGCCCAGACCCAGTACTTC
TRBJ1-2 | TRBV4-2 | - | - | CASSQIRDGYGYTF | TGTGCCAGCAGCCAAATACGGGACGGCTATGGCTACACCTTC
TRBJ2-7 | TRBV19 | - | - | CASSRSRSYEQYF | TGTGCCAGTAGTCGGTCCAGATCCTACGAGCAGTACTTC
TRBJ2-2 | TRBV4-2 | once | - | CASSQGGWGGWTTNTGELFF | TGTGCCAGCAGCCAAGGAGGGTGGGGCGGATGGACAACGAACACCGGGGAGCTGTTTTTT
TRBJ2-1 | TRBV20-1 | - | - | CSGQYNEQFF | TGCAGTGGACAGTACAATGAGCAGTTCTTC
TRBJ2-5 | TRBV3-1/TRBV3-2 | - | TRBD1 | CASSLQTGGETQYF | TGTGCCAGCAGCCTCCAGACAGGGGGAGAGACCCAGTACTTC
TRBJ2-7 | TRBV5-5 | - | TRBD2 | CASSLAGGISYEQYF | TGTGCCAGCAGCTTGGCCGGGGGGATCTCCTACGAGCAGTACTTC
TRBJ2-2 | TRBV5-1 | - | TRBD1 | CASSIQTGENTGELFF | TGCGCCAGCAGCATTCAGACAGGGGAGAACACCGGGGAGCTGTTTTTT
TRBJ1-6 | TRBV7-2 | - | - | CASSLTRQESPLHF | TGTGCCAGCAGCTTAACCCGACAGGAATCACCCCTCCACTTT
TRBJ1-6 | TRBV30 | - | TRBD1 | CAWRSGGSSSPLHF | TGTGCCTGGAGGTCAGGGGGATCTAGTTCACCCCTCCACTTT
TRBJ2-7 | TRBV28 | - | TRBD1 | CASSWRTGDYEQYF | TGTGCCAGCAGTTGGAGGACAGGAGACTACGAGCAGTACTTC
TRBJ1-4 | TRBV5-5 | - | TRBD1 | CASSLTVHRGSNEKLFF | TGTGCCAGCAGCCTCACAGTCCACAGGGGTTCTAATGAAAAACTGTTTTTT
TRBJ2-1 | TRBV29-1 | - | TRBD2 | CSVEEPRAPSGRAYNEQFF | TGCAGCGTTGAAGAACCCAGGGCCCCGAGCGGGAGGGCCTACAATGAGCAGTTCTTC
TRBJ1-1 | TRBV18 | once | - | CASSPPKQGNTEAFF | TGTGCCAGCTCACCACCGAAGCAGGGGAACACTGAAGCTTTCTTT
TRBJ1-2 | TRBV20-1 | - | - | CSASLPRSSDYTF | TGCAGTGCTAGTCTCCCCCGGTCTTCGGACTACACCTTC
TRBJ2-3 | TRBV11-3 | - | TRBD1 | CASSFFGTGDSTQYF | TGTGCCAGCAGCTTTTTCGGGACAGGGGATTCCACGCAGTATTTT
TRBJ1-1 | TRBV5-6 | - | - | CASSLPWILGGNTEAFF | TGTGCCAGCAGCTTGCCCTGGATCCTTGGGGGGAACACTGAAGCTTTCTTT
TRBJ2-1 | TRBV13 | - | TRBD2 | CASSPLAGTNEQFF | TGTGCCAGCAGCCCACTAGCGGGGACGAATGAGCAGTTCTTC
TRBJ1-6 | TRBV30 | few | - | CAWSVSGLSDSPLHF | TGTGCCTGGAGTGTTTCCGGGCTATCGGATTCACCCCTCCACTTT
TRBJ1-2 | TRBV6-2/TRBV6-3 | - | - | CASSFIAATTGYTF | TGTGCCAGCAGTTTTATCGCAGCCACGACGGGCTACACCTTC
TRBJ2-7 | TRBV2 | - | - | CASSEGTNSYEQYF | TGTGCCAGCAGTGAAGGGACAAACTCCTACGAGCAGTACTTC
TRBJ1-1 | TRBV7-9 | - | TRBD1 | CASSRTGGSNTEAFF | TGTGCCAGCAGCAGAACAGGGGGCTCGAACACTGAAGCTTTCTTT
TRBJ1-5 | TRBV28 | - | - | CASSLFGGNQPQHF | TGTGCCAGCAGTTTATTTGGGGGTAATCAGCCCCAGCATTTT
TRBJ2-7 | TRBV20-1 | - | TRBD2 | CSASPSGRLEQYF | TGCAGTGCTAGTCCTAGCGGGAGGTTAGAGCAGTACTTC
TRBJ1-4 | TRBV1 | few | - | CTSSQDIRATNEKLFF | TGCACCAGCAGCCAAGATATCAGAGCAACTAATGAAAAACTGTTTTTT
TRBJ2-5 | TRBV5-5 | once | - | CASSLELEVRTQYF | TGTGCCAGCAGCTTGGAGCTGGAGGTCCGAACCCAGTACTTC
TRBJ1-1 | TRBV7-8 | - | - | CASRPQGNTEAFF | TGTGCCAGCAGGCCTCAGGGGAACACTGAAGCTTTCTTT
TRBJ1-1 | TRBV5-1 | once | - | CASSFTVRGSTEAFF | TGCGCCAGCAGCTTTACAGTTCGGGGGAGCACTGAAGCTTTCTTT
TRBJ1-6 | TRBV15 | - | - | CATSRDSRTYASESPLHF | TGTGCCACCAGCAGAGATAGCAGGACATATGCCTCGGAGTCACCCCTCCACTTT
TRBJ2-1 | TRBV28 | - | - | CASSSQFEAPMYEQFF | TGTGCCAGCAGTTCCCAGTTTGAAGCGCCCATGTATGAGCAGTTCTTC
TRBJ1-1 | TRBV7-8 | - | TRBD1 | CASSLRTGGTEAFF | TGTGCCAGCAGCTTAAGGACAGGGGGGACTGAAGCTTTCTTT
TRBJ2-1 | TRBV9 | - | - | CASSVGLVHPNEQFF | TGTGCCAGCAGCGTAGGCCTCGTGCACCCCAATGAGCAGTTCTTC
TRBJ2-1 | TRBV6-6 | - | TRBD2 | CASRIAGNYNEQFF | TGTGCCAGCAGGATAGCGGGGAACTACAATGAGCAGTTCTTC
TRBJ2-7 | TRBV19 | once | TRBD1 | CASSIAFNRGIREQYF | TGTGCCAGTAGTATCGCCTTCAACAGGGGGATACGCGAGCAGTACTTC
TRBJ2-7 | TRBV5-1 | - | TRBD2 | CASSPPGLAGVAQYF | TGCGCCAGCAGCCCACCGGGACTAGCGGGAGTGGCGCAGTACTTC
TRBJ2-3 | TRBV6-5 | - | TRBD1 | CASSKRQGWTDTQYF | TGTGCCAGCAGTAAGCGACAGGGGTGGACAGATACGCAGTATTTT
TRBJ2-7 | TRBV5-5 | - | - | CASSLGAGGEQYF | TGTGCCAGCAGCTTGGGGGCGGGCGGCGAGCAGTACTTC
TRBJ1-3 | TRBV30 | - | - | CACTPGGRGGSGNTIYF | TGTGCCTGCACACCGGGTGGACGGGGTGGGTCTGGAAACACCATATATTTT
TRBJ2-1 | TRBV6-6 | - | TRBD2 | CASSAGGPYNEQFF | TGTGCCAGCAGCGCGGGAGGGCCGTATAATGAGCAGTTCTTC
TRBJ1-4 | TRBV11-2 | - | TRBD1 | CASSLGTGSEKLFF | TGTGCCAGCAGCTTAGGGACAGGGTCGGAAAAACTGTTTTTT